This T cell receptor (beta chain) derives from a study of T cell responses to AZD1222 COVID-19 vaccine. Study-level points and caveats: Seropositive status at baseline applied to only six AZD1222 recipients. The donor group comprised mostly white British people and more females; the analysis possibly underestimated clonal diversity.

Concerning this clone itself: What it recognizes is unknown. Additional DNA sequences in this sample encode the identical CDR3.

Per germline, CDR1 SGHRS and CDR2 YFSETQ. Trimming took 0 bases from V and 2 from J, leaving 5 bases between them. This CDR3 has 14 amino acids. The repertoire was sequenced with immunoSEQ multiplex PCR; TCRdb's copy has only in-frame clones and lacks some. The sample lists about 97,000 clones; roughly 90% were seen once. The chain employs TRBV5-1 and TRBJ1-4; D remains unclear. This material consisted of peripheral blood, taken on day 0 of AZD1222 vaccination. The TCR originated in an adult in good health. Here the CDR3 DNA reads TGCGCCAGCAGCTTGGAGGGCACTAATGAAAAACTGTTTTTT. Translating it yields CASSLEGTNEKLFF.